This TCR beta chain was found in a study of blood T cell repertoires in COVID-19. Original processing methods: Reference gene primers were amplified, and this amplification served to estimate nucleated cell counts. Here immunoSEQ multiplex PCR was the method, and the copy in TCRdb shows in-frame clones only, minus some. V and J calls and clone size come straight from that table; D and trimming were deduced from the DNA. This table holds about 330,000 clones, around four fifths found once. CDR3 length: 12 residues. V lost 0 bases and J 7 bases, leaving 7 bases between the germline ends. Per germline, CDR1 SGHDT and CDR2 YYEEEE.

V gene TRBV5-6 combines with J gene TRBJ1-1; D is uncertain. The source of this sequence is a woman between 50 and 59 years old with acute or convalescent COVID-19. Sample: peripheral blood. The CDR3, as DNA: TGTGCCAGCAGCTTGGCTGCGTATGAAGCTTTCTTT. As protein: CASSLAAYEAFF. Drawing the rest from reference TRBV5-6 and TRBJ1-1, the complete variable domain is DAGVTQSPTHLIKTRGQQVTLRCSPKSGHDTVSWYQQALGQGPQFIFQYYEEEERQRGNFPDRFSGHQFPNYSSELNVNALLLGDSALYLCASSLAAYEAFFGQGTRLTVV.